This record looks at one T cell receptor (beta chain) sequence and its context. Which antigen it targets is not known. Within one base of it there is no much larger clone, and no base qualities were kept. CDR1 SGHDT and CDR2 YYEEEE were looked up in the germline V gene. Between the V and J ends, shortened by 4 bases and 6 bases respectively, the junction contains 13 bases. The CDR3 runs 14 residues from the cysteine to the phenylalanine. Of the read, only the CDR3 DNA is kept; its 42 bases are in frame from base 1. RNA was extracted using the RNeasy kit, and roughly 0.5 to 1 ug of the RNA was reverse transcribed with random hexamers. The immunoSEQ multiplex PCR assay, which covers 54 Vbeta and 13 Jbeta segments, was used to amplify TCR beta CDR3 regions. Bias from PCR amplification was corrected by using a synthetic template baseline for primer optimization and for computational correction. Concerning the study's data processing: Only productive sequences were kept, with reads annotated to V, D and J genes according to IMGT and analyzed in immunoSEQ Analyzer. Clonality was computed as one minus Shannon entropy normalized by log2 of the number of productive unique sequences. For each patient and control, public and private clones were evaluated within the 100 most prevalent clones. Susac-specific clones were defined as absent from healthy and MS cohorts, over a thousand published viral clones and other ImmuneACCESS disease sequences. TCRdb passed the public sequencing reads through fastp at Q25 and MiXCR, retaining productive beta sequences. Here each entry gathers all rows of one CDR3 protein and keeps the most common genes and DNA. The authors' filters were not applied to this entry. The sample table holds 53,000 or so distinct CDR3 sequences, of which roughly 93% were seen once. The ten most abundant clones make up almost 0.55% of the sample.

The sample belongs to a study of CD8 T cells in Susac syndrome (dated by TCRdb to 2018 to 2020). Looking at the study overall: Repertoire sequencing was used to test whether CD8+ T cell activation and differentiation in Susac syndrome was antigen driven. CD8+ T cell repertoire clonality was compared between more than ten healthy donors, some 14 Susac syndrome patients and some 15 multiple sclerosis patients.

Peripheral blood CD8+ and CD4+ T cells from healthy donors, Susac syndrome patients and multiple sclerosis patients were profiled by high-throughput TCR beta sequencing. The healthy donors served as controls matched for age and sex. Bulk CD8+ and CD4+ T cells were purified by magnetic negative isolation, whereas CD8+ TEMRA cells were enriched by FACS. Blood was collected in EDTA tubes and processed within 24 hours, with PBMCs isolated through density gradient centrifugation. PBMCs intended for TCR sequencing were cryopreserved in liquid nitrogen and thawed later in a water bath at 37 degrees C. Purity of sorted or isolated CD4+, CD8+ and CD8+ TEMRA cells was at least 90%. Findings and caveats that apply to the study as a whole: The number of individuals in the TCR sequencing and HLA analysis was acknowledged as relatively small.

The receptor was isolated from a human donor in good health. The chain employs TRBV5-6 and TRBJ2-2; the D segment could be TRBD1, given 5 matching bases. Sequences were obtained from CD8+ T cells from PBMCs. The DNA reads as follows: TGTGCCAGCAGCCTTGGCCAGGGTTCCGGGGAGCTGTTTTTT. Translation gives CASSLGQGSGELFF.